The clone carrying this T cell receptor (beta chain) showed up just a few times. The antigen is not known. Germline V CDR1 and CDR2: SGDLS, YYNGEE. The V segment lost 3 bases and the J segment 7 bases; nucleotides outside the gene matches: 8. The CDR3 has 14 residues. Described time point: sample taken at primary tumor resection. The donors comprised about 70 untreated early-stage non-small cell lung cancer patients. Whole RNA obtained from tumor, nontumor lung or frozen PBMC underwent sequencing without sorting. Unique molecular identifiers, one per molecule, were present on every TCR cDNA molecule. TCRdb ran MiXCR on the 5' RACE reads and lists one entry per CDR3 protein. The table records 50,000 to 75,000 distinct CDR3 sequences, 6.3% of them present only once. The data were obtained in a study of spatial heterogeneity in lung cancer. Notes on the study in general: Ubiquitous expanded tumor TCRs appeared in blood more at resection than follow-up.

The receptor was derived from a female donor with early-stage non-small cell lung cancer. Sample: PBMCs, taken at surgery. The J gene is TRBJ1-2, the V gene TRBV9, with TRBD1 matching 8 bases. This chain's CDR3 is CASSAGTGGSGYTF. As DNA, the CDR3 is TGTGCCAGCAGCGCTGGGACAGGCGGTAGTGGCTACACCTTC. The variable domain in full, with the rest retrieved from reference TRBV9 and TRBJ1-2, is DSGVTQTPKHLITATGQRVTLRCSPRSGDLSVYWYQQSLDQGLQFLIQYYNGEERAKGNILERFSAQQFPDLHSELNLSSLELGDSALYFCASSAGTGGSGYTFGSGTRLTVV.